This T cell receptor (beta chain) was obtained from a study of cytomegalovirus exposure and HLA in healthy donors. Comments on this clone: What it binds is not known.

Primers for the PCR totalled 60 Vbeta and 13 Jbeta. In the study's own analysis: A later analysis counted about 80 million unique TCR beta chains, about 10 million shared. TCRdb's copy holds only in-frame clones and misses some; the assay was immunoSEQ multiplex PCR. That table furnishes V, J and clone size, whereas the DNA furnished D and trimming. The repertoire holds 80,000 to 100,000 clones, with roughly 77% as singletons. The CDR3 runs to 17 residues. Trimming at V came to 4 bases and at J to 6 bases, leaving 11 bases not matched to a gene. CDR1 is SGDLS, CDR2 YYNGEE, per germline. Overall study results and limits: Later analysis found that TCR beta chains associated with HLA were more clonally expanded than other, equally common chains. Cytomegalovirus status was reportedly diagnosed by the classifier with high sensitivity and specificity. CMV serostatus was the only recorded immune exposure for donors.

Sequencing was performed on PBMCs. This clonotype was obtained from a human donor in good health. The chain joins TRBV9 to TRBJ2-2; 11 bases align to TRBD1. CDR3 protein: CASSPLTGTGGSGELFF. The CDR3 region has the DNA TGTGCCAGCAGCCCCTTGACCGGGACAGGGGGGTCCGGGGAGCTGTTTTTT.